These 28 T cell receptor beta chains came from one sample sequenced in a study of T cells after yellow fever vaccination. TCRdb called the 5' RACE reads again in MiXCR, with one record for every CDR3 protein. The sample records about 350,000 distinct CDR3 sequences, under 15% being singletons. The sample here was CD4+ T cells sorted from PBMCs, taken 15 days after the yellow fever booster vaccination. The receptors were sampled from a man aged 18 to 29 who received the YFV17D yellow fever vaccine.

The rearrangement joins TRBV3-1 to TRBJ1-1, with 7 nucleotides matching TRBD1. The germline CDR1 and CDR2 sequences are LGHDT and YNNKEL (reference sequence). This CDR3 contains 13 residues. The junction had 2 bases not matched to a gene; V was cut back by 1 base and J by 6 bases. Here the CDR3 DNA reads TGTGCCAGCAGCCAAGGACAGGGTGCTGAAGCTTTCTTT. Its translation: CASSQGQGAEAFF.

This clonotype has only a few counts. The chain couples TRBV7-2 to TRBJ1-5, with D unresolved. V was shortened by 3 bases and J by 3 bases, with 15 bases between the two germline ends. The CDR3 covers 16 residues. In germline, CDR1 is SGHTA, CDR2 FQGNSA. The CDR3 bases are TGTGCCAGCAGCTTGTACGGGATTTGGGTCAATCAGCCCCAGCATTTT. This sequence encodes CASSLYGIWVNQPQHF.

This clonotype was found a few times. The CDR3 nucleotides are TGCGCCAGCAGCCAAATCCGGGACAGGGTTCGGTTAGGGACTGAAGCTTTCTTT. This gives the protein CASSQIRDRVRLGTEAFF. The rearrangement links TRBV4-3 to TRBJ1-1, with TRBD1 matching 9 bases. The length of the CDR3 is 18 residues. The V segment lost 2 bases and the J segment 5 bases; nucleotides outside the gene matches: 15. The V gene's germline CDR1 is LGHNA and CDR2 YSLEER.

The V gene is TRBV20-1, the J gene TRBJ2-2, with 7 bases aligning to TRBD1. Losses at the gene ends were 6 bases for V and 0 bases for J; bases not matched to a gene: 4. The germline CDR1 and CDR2 sequences are DFQATT and SNEGSKA (reference sequence). This CDR3 comprises 14 residues. CDR3 sequence: CSAATGANTGELFF. As DNA, the CDR3 is TGCAGTGCGGCAACAGGGGCGAACACCGGGGAGCTGTTTTTT.

The chain combines TRBV7-8 with TRBJ2-5, with 12 bases matching TRBD2. The V gene end was trimmed by 3 bases and the J gene end by 2 bases; junction bases not matched to a gene: 4. The CDR3 spans 16 residues. Germline CDR1 SGHVS, CDR2 FQNEAQ. The CDR3 bases are TGTGCCAGCAGCTTCTCCGGGACTAGCGGGCAAGAGACCCAGTACTTC. Protein: CASSFSGTSGQETQYF.

About this clonotype itself: A much larger clone differs by one base, so this may be a read error. The chain couples TRBV7-2 to TRBJ2-5; D may be TRBD2 (5 bases). Germline loops: CDR1 SGHTA, CDR2 FQGNSA. The CDR3 covers 15 residues. V lost 0 bases and J lost 10, with 18 bases in between. The DNA of the CDR3 is TGTGCCAGCAGCTTAGCTCCGGCTCCCTCGGGGAACCAGTACTTC. Amino acid sequence: CASSLAPAPSGNQYF.

The CDR3 sequence: CASSQLDNNSPLHF. CDR3 DNA: TGTGCCAGCAGCCAACTCGATAATAATTCACCCCTCCACTTT. The V and J genes are TRBV3-1 and TRBJ1-6, with D unresolved. The V gene's germline CDR1 is LGHDT and CDR2 YNNKEL (reference sequence). The CDR3 totals 14 residues. V was trimmed by 2 bases and J by 5 bases, leaving 7 bases between them.

In its sample, this clonotype was seen many times. This chain uses TRBV5-6 with TRBJ2-5; D not certain. Looked up from germline, CDR1 is SGHDT and CDR2 is YYEEEE. Trimming took off 3 bases at V and 1 base at J, with 10 bases between the two ends. This CDR3 comprises 14 residues. CDR3: CASSSGPFQETQYF. The CDR3 DNA is TGTGCCAGCAGCTCCGGACCCTTCCAAGAGACCCAGTACTTC.

The table lists this clonotype with a few counts. This chain connects TRBV28 to TRBJ2-5; TRBD1 matches 8 bases. The CDR3 sequence is 15 residues long. In germline, CDR1 is MDHEN, CDR2 SYDVKM. Trimming removed 4 bases from V and 4 bases from J; junction bases left unmatched: 8. The CDR3 loop reads CASSSRQGIGETQYF. As DNA, the CDR3 is TGTGCCAGCAGTTCCCGACAGGGGATAGGAGAGACCCAGTACTTC.

This clonotype showed up just a few times. DNA of the CDR3: TGTGCCAGCAGACGCCGGACAGGATATAATTCACCCCTCCACTTT. The encoded protein is CASRRRTGYNSPLHF. The rearrangement links TRBV28 to TRBJ1-6, with 7 bases fitting TRBD1. Germline V gene sequence: CDR1 MDHEN, CDR2 SYDVKM. CDR3 size: 15 residues. V lost 6 bases, J lost 4 bases, and 6 bases stayed unmatched.

This clonotype has just a few counts. The rearrangement joins TRBV4-3 to TRBJ2-6; D might be TRBD2 (6 bases). Germline assignment: CDR1 LGHNA and CDR2 YSLEER. The CDR3 is 19 residues long. Trimming removed 4 bases at V and 2 bases at J, with 21 bases between. The DNA for the CDR3 is TGCGCCAGCAGCCCGGGAGCAGGGAGGCTTGGAACTGGGGCCAACGTCCTGACTTTC. Amino acids: CASSPGAGRLGTGANVLTF.

This clonotype was seen only a few times. The chain carries TRBV7-7 and TRBJ2-1; the match to TRBD1 covers 7 bases. The germline CDR1 and CDR2 sequences are SSHAT and FNYEAQ (reference sequence). The CDR3 has 13 amino acids. V gave up 5 bases and J gave up 6 bases; unmatched junction bases: 4. CDR3 DNA: TGTGCCAGCAGCCCGGGACAGCTCAATGAGCAGTTCTTC. Protein product: CASSPGQLNEQFF.

This clonotype turned up a few times. The chain combines TRBV2 with TRBJ2-6; TRBD2 is a possible D gene (5 bases). V lost 7 bases and J 4 bases, leaving 14 bases between the germline ends. CDR1 is SNHLY, CDR2 FYNNEI, per germline. The CDR3 contains 15 residues. The CDR3 loop is CASTREGWGANVLTF. CDR3 DNA sequence: TGTGCCAGCACACGCGAGGGATGGGGGGCCAACGTCCTGACTTTC.

In this sample, this clonotype turned up a few times. The gene calls are TRBV7-9 and TRBJ2-2; 8 bases line up with TRBD2. The CDR3 consists of 13 residues. V was clipped by 8 bases and J by 7 bases; unmatched bases: 6. Germline CDR1 and CDR2: SEHNR and FQNEAQ (reference sequence). The DNA for the CDR3 is TGTGCCAGCGCCGGGGGGGGCATCGGGGAGCTGTTTTTT. Translation gives CASAGGGIGELFF. Based on the CDR3 plus reference TRBV7-9 and TRBJ2-2, the full variable domain is DTGVSQNPRHKITKRGQNVTFRCDPISEHNRLYWYRQTLGQGPEFLTYFQNEAQLEKSRLLSDRFSAERPKGSFSTLEIQRTEQGDSAMYLCASAGGGIGELFFGEGSRLTVL.

This clonotype was observed once. CDR3 region: CASTPLSAGPTDTQYF. The CDR3 DNA is TGTGCCAGCACCCCACTCTCAGCGGGGCCCACAGATACGCAGTATTTT. V is TRBV12-3 or TRBV12-4 and J is TRBJ2-3, with 7 positions matching TRBD2. The CDR3 sequence is 16 residues long. J was trimmed by 2 bases and V by 7 bases; bases with no gene match: 12.

The V call is TRBV6-2 or TRBV6-3, the J call TRBJ1-1, with 10 bases matching TRBD1. The V segment lost 5 bases and the J segment 4 bases; nucleotides outside the gene matches: 4. This CDR3 is 14 amino acids long. From germline, CDR1 is MNHEY and CDR2 SVGEGT. CDR3 sequence (DNA): TGTGCCAGCAGTCCCGGGACAGGGGCCACTGAAGCTTTCTTT. As protein: CASSPGTGATEAFF.

This clonotype showed up just a few times. The chain is built from TRBV12-3 or TRBV12-4 and TRBJ2-5; D gene uncertain. Trimming left V 3 bases short and J 5 bases short, with 10 bases between. The CDR3 is 13 residues long. The CDR3 protein is CASSFRPMETQYF. For the CDR3, the DNA is TGTGCCAGCAGTTTTCGTCCGATGGAGACCCAGTACTTC.

This clonotype was picked up many times. This chain joins TRBV20-1 and TRBJ1-4, with D possibly matching TRBD1 (6 bases). In germline, CDR1 is DFQATT, CDR2 SNEGSKA (reference sequence). Trimming cost V 0 bases and J 4 bases, with 9 bases left between them. The CDR3 is 14 residues long. CDR3 residues: CSAREAQGNEKLFF. As DNA, the CDR3 is TGCAGTGCTAGAGAGGCACAGGGTAATGAAAAACTGTTTTTT.

The J gene is TRBJ1-6, the V gene TRBV4-2; no clear D. Germline V gene data show CDR1 as LGHNA and CDR2 as YNFKEQ. Trimming took 4 bases from V and 7 from J, leaving 11 bases between them. The CDR3 is 14 amino acids. The CDR3 sequence is CASSPGAPNSPLHF. Here the CDR3 DNA reads TGTGCCAGCAGCCCGGGAGCGCCAAATTCACCCCTCCACTTT.

In this sample, this clonotype turned up a few times. The chain uses TRBV20-1 and TRBJ1-5; 8 bases fit TRBD1. Germline assignment: CDR1 DFQATT and CDR2 SNEGSKA (reference sequence). The CDR3 loop spans 16 amino acids. The trim removed 3 bases at V and 6 bases at J, leaving 13 bases unmatched. CDR3 DNA sequence: TGCAGTGCTAGCACCGGGACAGGTTATCTTATTCAGCCCCAGCATTTT. Amino acid sequence: CSASTGTGYLIQPQHF.

This clonotype was seen only a few times. CDR3 coding DNA: TGCGCCAGCAGGACAGGGAACATGAACACTGAAGCTTTCTTT. Translation gives CASRTGNMNTEAFF. The chain uses TRBV5-1 and TRBJ1-1, with TRBD1 matching over 7 bases. Looked up from germline, CDR1 is SGHRS and CDR2 is YFSETQ. With 5 bases clipped from V and 0 bases from J, the junction kept 4 bases outside the gene matches. This CDR3 has 14 residues.

This clonotype was found a few times. The chain joins TRBV6-4 to TRBJ2-4; weak D call: TRBD1 (6 bases). CDR3 size: 13 residues. Germline values: CDR1 MRHNA, CDR2 SNTAGT. V was shortened by 9 bases and J by 0 bases, with 9 bases between the two germline ends. Here the CDR3 reads CARIQGAKNIQYF. The CDR3 DNA follows: TGTGCCAGGATACAGGGAGCCAAAAACATTCAGTACTTC.

The table lists this clonotype with a few counts. This chain uses TRBV7-9 with TRBJ1-3, with unresolved D. The V end was cut by 1 base, the J end by 0 bases, with 7 bases between. Germline V gene data show CDR1 as SEHNR and CDR2 as FQNEAQ (reference sequence). The CDR3 extends over 15 amino acids. The CDR3 nucleotides are TGTGCCAGCAGCTTAGGACTGAGCTCTGGAAACACCATATATTTT. It is translated as CASSLGLSSGNTIYF.

The V gene is TRBV6-2 or TRBV6-3, the J gene TRBJ1-5, with 8 bases fitting TRBD1. Germline CDR1 reads MNHEY; CDR2 reads SVGEGT. The CDR3 has 14 residues. V lost 7 bases and J lost 5; bases outside the gene matches: 7. The CDR3 DNA follows: TGTGCCAGCAAGGGCAGGGGGCTCGATCAGCCCCAGCATTTT. This codes for CASKGRGLDQPQHF.

This clonotype occurred a few times. CDR3 sequence (DNA): TGTGCCAGCAGCCCTCGACAGGGCGGAACTGAAGCTTTCTTT. Protein sequence: CASSPRQGGTEAFF. The chain couples TRBV7-9 to TRBJ1-1, with TRBD1 matching over 7 bases. The CDR3 length is 14 residues. Trimming took 5 bases from V and 5 from J; bases not matched to a gene: 8. Germline V gives CDR1 SEHNR, CDR2 FQNEAQ (reference sequence).

DNA of the CDR3: TGTGCCAGCAGCTTATCTGGCCACACCGGGGAGCTGTTTTTT. Protein: CASSLSGHTGELFF. This chain uses TRBV7-2 with TRBJ2-2; D is ambiguous. V was trimmed by 2 bases and J by 3 bases, leaving 7 bases between them. The CDR3 has 14 residues. The germline gives CDR1 SGHTA, CDR2 FQGNSA.

This clonotype has just a few counts. The chain carries TRBV20-1 and TRBJ2-1, with 9 bases matching TRBD2. The CDR3 runs 16 residues. Per the germline V gene, CDR1 is DFQATT and CDR2 is SNEGSKA (reference sequence). V shed 4 bases, J shed 0 bases, and the junction held 7 bases outside the gene matches. The CDR3, as DNA: TGCAGTGCTACTAACCTAGCGGGGAGCTCCTACAATGAGCAGTTCTTC. Its protein product is CSATNLAGSSYNEQFF.

This clonotype has a count of ten or more. The chain joins TRBV9 to TRBJ2-1; maybe TRBD1 (5 bases). CDR3 length: 19 residues. The V end was cut by 0 bases, the J end by 0 bases, with 19 bases between. The germline V gene encodes CDR1 SGDLS and CDR2 YYNGEE. The CDR3 loop is CASSVGGAALKSSYNEQFF. The CDR3 bases are TGTGCCAGCAGCGTAGGTGGGGCCGCCCTAAAAAGCTCCTACAATGAGCAGTTCTTC.